This TCR beta chain is drawn from a study of shared clonotypes between healthy human individuals. This CDR3 has 14 residues. CDR1 and CDR2 (germline): GTSNPN, SVGIG (reference sequence). V lost 0 bases and J lost 0, with 6 bases in between. This table comes from immunoSEQ multiplex PCR, and its TCRdb copy is limited to in-frame clones, with some not included. The sample includes 2.3 million or so clones, 93% of them seen just once. Regarding this clone: Other nucleotide sequences in the sample specify the same CDR3.

The TCR originated in a man aged 18 to 35 in good health. Some clones in this sample may be carry-over from other donors' samples. V is TRBV30 and J is TRBJ1-3; D gene uncertain. Sequenced input: naive CD4+ T cells from PBMCs. As for subset: CD45RA+ positively selected. The chain's CDR3 is CAWSVRGSGNTIYF. DNA for the CDR3: TGTGCCTGGAGTGTTCGGGGCTCTGGAAACACCATATATTTT.